What follows describes a single T cell receptor beta chain. TCRdb independently ran MiXCR on the RT-PCR reads; one entry per CDR3 protein. This table holds hundreds of thousands of distinct CDR3 sequences, about 14% found once. Germline values: CDR1 DFQATT, CDR2 SNEGSKA (reference sequence). V was shortened by 2 bases and J by 1 base, with 14 bases between the two germline ends. This CDR3 has 16 residues. Specimen: memory CD4+ T cells from blood. The TCR was taken from a female donor in good health, serving as a healthy control. The gene calls are TRBV20-1 and TRBJ2-2; no firm D call. CDR3 amino acids: CSARSGSYRNTGELFF. The DNA for the CDR3 is TGCAGTGCTAGATCCGGTTCCTACAGGAACACCGGGGAGCTGTTTTTT.